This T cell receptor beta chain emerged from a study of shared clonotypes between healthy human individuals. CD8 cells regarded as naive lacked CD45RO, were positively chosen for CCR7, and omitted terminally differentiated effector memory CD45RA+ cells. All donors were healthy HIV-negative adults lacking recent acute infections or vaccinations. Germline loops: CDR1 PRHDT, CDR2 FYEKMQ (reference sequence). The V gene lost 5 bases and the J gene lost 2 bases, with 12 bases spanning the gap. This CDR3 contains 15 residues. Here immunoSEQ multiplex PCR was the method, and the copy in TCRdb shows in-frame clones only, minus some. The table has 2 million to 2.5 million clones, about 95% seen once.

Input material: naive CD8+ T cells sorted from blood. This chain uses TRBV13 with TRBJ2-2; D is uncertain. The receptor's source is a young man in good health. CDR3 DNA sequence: TGTGCCAGCAGCCCTGATTCAGTAAACACCGGGGAGCTGTTTTTT. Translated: CASSPDSVNTGELFF.